This T cell receptor (beta chain) was recovered during a study of cytomegalovirus exposure and HLA in healthy donors. Across the whole study: Genotyping of roughly 400 donors showed that over 80% belonged to the Caucasian-associated ancestry cluster. The study's findings and limits: Reports indicate that TCR beta sequences accurately predicted the HLA-A and HLA-B alleles of most subjects. Indistinguishable V segments such as TRBV6-2 and TRBV6-3 were excluded.

The CDR3 is made up of 13 amino acids. The germline V gene has CDR1 GTSNPN and CDR2 SVGIG (reference sequence). Trimming took 2 bases from V and 1 from J, leaving 8 bases between them. Points on this clone: The antigen remains unidentified.

PCR employed 60 Vbeta and 13 Jbeta primers. Profiling relied on immunoSEQ multiplex PCR, and the TCRdb table lists in-frame clones only, not all of them. The sample includes 100,000 to 150,000 clones, around 70% seen only once; the top ten take under 4.5%. Sequencing used PBMCs. The sequence was obtained from a man aged 40-55 years in good health and CMV-seropositive. V and J are TRBV30 and TRBJ1-1; no reliable D call. The CDR3 sequence is CAWSYTSNTEAFF. Here the CDR3 DNA reads TGTGCCTGGAGTTACACCTCGAACACTGAAGCTTTCTTT.